The source of this T cell receptor beta chain is a study of molecular identifiers for immune sequencing clone quantification. Study-level findings and limits: The study found clones above 20 RNA copies held over 99% of effector molecules and under 1% in naive cells. Among 920,000 or so naive cells, as was reported, spiked Jurkat TCR RNA from one cell was detectable.

Germline CDR1 DFQATT, CDR2 SNEGSKA (reference sequence). The CDR3 runs to 15 residues. TCRdb re-called the PCR reads through MiXCR, storing one row per CDR3 protein. The sample carries 550,000 to 750,000 distinct CDR3 sequences, approximately 20% recorded once. Concerning this clonotype itself: What it recognizes is unknown. This may be a read error, as it is one base from a much larger clone.

Sorting defined naive CD8 T cells as CD8+CD4-CCR7+CD45RA+. This receptor was identified in a human donor in good health. Some libraries in this study had Jurkat cell RNA spiked in. What was sequenced was naive CD8+ T cells from blood, with Jurkat cell RNA spiked in. As to subset: FACS-sorted CD8+CD4-CCR7+CD45RA+ naive T cells. This rearrangement joins TRBV20-1 to TRBJ2-7, with TRBD1 as a possible D gene (6 bases). CDR3 nucleotides: TGCAGTGCTTCCCTCAGGGGACGAAGCTCCTACGGGCAGTACTTC. It encodes CSASLRGRSSYGQYF.